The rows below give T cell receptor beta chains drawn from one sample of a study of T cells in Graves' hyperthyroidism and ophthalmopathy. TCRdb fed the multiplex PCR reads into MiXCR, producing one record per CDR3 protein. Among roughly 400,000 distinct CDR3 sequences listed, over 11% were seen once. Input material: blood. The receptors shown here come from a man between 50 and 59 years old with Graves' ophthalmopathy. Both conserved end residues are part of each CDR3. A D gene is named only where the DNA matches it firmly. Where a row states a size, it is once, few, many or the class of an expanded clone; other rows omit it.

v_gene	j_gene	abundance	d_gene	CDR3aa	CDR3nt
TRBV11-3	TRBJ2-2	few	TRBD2	CASSSRLAGGPGTGELFF	TGTGCCAGCAGCTCACGACTAGCGGGAGGGCCAGGCACCGGGGAGCTGTTTTTT
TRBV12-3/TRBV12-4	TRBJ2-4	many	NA	CASSYREDKNIQYF	TGTGCCAGCAGTTATAGGGAGGACAAAAACATTCAGTACTTC
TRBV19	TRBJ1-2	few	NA	CASSLGGIYGYTF	TGTGCCAGTAGTCTGGGGGGCATCTATGGCTACACCTTC
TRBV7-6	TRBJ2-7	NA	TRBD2	CASSEYRGTSGIPPYEQYF	TGTGCCAGCAGCGAGTATCGGGGGACTAGCGGTATACCTCCTTACGAGCAGTACTTC
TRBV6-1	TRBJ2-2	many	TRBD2	CASANLAGDTGELFF	TGTGCCAGCGCTAATCTAGCGGGTGACACCGGGGAGCTGTTTTTT
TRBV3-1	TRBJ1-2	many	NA	CASSQVDGGIGGYTF	TGTGCCAGCAGCCAAGTGGACGGCGGTATTGGTGGCTACACCTTC
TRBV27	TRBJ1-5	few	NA	CASSWQYSNQPQHF	TGTGCCAGCAGTTGGCAGTATAGCAATCAGCCCCAGCATTTT
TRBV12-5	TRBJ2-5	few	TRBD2	CASGFRLGGSGETQYF	TGTGCTAGTGGTTTCCGGTTGGGCGGGAGCGGAGAGACCCAGTACTTC
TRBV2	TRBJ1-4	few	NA	CASSEASGSTNEKLFF	TGTGCCAGCAGTGAAGCGTCAGGGTCAACTAATGAAAAACTGTTTTTT
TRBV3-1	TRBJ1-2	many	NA	CASSQGDWPYGYTF	TGTGCCAGCAGCCAAGGGGATTGGCCCTATGGCTACACCTTC
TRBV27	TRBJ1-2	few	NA	CASSFWGGYGYTF	TGTGCCAGCAGTTTTTGGGGTGGTTATGGCTACACCTTC
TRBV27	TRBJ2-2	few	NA	CAATSYRAGELFF	TGTGCCGCGACTAGTTATCGAGCCGGGGAGCTGTTTTTT
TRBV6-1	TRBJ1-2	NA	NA	CASSEAGSGHGYTF	TGTGCCAGCAGTGAAGCTGGGTCAGGGCATGGCTACACCTTC
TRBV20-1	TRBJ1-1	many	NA	CSATNFQGNTEAFF	TGCAGTGCTACCAATTTTCAGGGGAACACTGAAGCTTTCTTT
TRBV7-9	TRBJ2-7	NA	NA	CASQPPRGGAYEQYF	TGTGCCAGTCAGCCCCCCCGAGGCGGGGCCTACGAGCAGTACTTC
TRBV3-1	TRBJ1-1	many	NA	CASSQIQGNTEAFF	TGTGCCAGCAGCCAAATCCAGGGAAACACTGAAGCTTTCTTT
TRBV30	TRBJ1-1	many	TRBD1	CAWRTGPEAFF	TGTGCCTGGAGGACAGGGCCTGAAGCTTTCTTT
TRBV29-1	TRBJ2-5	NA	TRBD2	CSVPGGVGETQYF	TGCAGCGTCCCTGGGGGGGTGGGGGAGACCCAGTACTTC